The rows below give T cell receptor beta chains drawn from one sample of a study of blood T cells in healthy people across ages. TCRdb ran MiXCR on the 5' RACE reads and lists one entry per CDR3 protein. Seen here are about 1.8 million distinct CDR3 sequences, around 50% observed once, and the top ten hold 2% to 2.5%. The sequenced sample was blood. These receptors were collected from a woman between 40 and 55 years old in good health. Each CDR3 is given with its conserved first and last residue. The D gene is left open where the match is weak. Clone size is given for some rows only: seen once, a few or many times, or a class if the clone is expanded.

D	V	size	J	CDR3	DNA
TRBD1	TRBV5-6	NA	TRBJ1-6	CASSYCRGQVNSPLHF	TGTGCCAGCAGTTATTGCAGGGGGCAGGTGAATTCACCCCTCCACTTT
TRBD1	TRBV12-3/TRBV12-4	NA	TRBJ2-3	CASRLGGTGEPDTQYF	TGTGCCAGCAGACTAGGGGGGACAGGGGAACCAGATACGCAGTATTTT
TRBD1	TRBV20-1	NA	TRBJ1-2	CSAREGGHGYTF	TGTAGTGCTAGAGAAGGGGGCCATGGCTACACCTTC
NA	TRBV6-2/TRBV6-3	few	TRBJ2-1	CASKGGSSYNEQFF	TGTGCCAGCAAAGGAGGGAGCTCCTACAATGAGCAGTTCTTC
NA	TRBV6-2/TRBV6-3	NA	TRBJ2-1	CASSWRDFYDEQFF	TGTGCCAGCAGTTGGAGGGATTTCTACGATGAGCAGTTCTTC
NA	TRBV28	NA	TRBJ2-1	CASSARGRNEQFF	TGTGCCAGCAGTGCCCGGGGTCGCAATGAGCAGTTCTTC
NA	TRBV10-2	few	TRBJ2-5	CASSDGVRQTQYF	TGCGCCAGCAGTGACGGGGTCCGGCAGACCCAGTACTTC
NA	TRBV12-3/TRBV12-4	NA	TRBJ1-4	CASSRGQSGASNEKLFF	TGTGCCAGCAGCCGAGGGCAGAGCGGCGCTTCTAATGAAAAACTGTTTTTT
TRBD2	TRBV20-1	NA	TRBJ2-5	CSARDLAGAGPETQYF	TGCAGTGCTAGAGATCTAGCGGGAGCGGGACCGGAGACCCAGTACTTC
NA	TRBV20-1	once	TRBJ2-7	CSARKPSREQYF	TGCAGTGCTAGAAAGCCCTCTCGGGAGCAGTACTTC
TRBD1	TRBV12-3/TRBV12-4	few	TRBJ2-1	CASRMDRANEQFF	TGTGCCAGCAGGATGGACAGGGCTAATGAGCAGTTCTTC
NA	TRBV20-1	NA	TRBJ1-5	CSARDPNRSNQPQHF	TGCAGTGCTAGAGATCCCAACCGTAGCAATCAGCCCCAGCATTTT
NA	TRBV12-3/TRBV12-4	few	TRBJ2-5	CASSLSQTQETQYF	TGTGCCAGCAGTTTATCACAGACCCAAGAGACCCAGTACTTC
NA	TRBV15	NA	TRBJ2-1	CATSRLGLRNEQFF	TGTGCCACCAGCAGGTTAGGGTTACGTAATGAGCAGTTCTTC
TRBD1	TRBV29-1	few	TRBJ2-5	CSVEGGQGLQETQYF	TGCAGCGTTGAAGGTGGACAGGGCCTCCAAGAGACCCAGTACTTC
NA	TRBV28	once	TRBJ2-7	CASGGIDYEQYF	TGTGCCAGTGGTGGGATTGACTACGAGCAGTACTTC
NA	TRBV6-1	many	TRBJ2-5	CASSGGAQETQYF	TGTGCCAGCAGTGGGGGGGCCCAAGAGACCCAGTACTTC
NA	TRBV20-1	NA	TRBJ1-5	CSALQGSNQPQHF	TGCAGTGCTTTACAGGGAAGCAATCAGCCCCAGCATTTT
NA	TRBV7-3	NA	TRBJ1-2	CASSLMGLGNYGYTF	TGTGCCAGCAGCTTAATGGGGCTGGGGAACTATGGCTACACCTTC
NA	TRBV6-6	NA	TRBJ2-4	CASTQGGTGSYVQYF	TGTGCCAGCACCCAGGGGGGGACGGGTTCCTATGTGCAGTACTTC
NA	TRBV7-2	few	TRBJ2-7	CASSPLTGRGTYEQYF	TGTGCCAGCAGTCCTCTGACAGGCCGGGGAACCTACGAGCAGTACTTC
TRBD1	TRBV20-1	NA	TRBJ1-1	CSAREQGITEAFF	TGCAGTGCTAGAGAACAGGGGATCACTGAAGCTTTCTTT
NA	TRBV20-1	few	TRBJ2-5	CSQGAPRGGTQETQYF	TGCAGTCAGGGGGCACCGCGGGGGGGTACCCAAGAGACCCAGTACTTC
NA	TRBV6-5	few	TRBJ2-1	CASSSPPINEQFF	TGTGCCAGCAGTTCCCCTCCTATCAATGAGCAGTTCTTC
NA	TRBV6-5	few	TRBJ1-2	CASSPSSGFGYTF	TGTGCCAGCAGTCCCAGTTCAGGGTTTGGCTACACCTTC
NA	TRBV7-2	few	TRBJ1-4	CASSKRDTEKLFF	TGTGCCAGCAGCAAACGGGACACTGAAAAACTGTTTTTT